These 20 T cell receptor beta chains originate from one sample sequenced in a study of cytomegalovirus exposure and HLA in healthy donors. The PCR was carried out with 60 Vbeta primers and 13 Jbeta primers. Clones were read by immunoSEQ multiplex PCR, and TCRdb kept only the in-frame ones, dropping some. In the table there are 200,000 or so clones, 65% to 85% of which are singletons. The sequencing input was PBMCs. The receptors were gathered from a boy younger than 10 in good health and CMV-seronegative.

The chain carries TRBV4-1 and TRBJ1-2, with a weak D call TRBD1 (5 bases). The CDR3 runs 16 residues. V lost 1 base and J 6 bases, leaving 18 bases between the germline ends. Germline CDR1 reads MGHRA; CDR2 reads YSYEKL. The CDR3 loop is CASSQGVSGKIDGYTF. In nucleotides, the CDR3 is TGCGCCAGCAGCCAAGGAGTATCAGGGAAAATAGATGGCTACACCTTC.

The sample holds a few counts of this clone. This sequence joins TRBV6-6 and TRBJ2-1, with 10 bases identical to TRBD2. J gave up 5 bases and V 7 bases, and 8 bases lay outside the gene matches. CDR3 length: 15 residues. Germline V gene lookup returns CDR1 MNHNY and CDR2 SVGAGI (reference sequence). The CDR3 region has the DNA TGTGCCAGCATCCTAGCGGGGGCCCTCAACAATGAGCAGTTCTTC. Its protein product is CASILAGALNNEQFF.

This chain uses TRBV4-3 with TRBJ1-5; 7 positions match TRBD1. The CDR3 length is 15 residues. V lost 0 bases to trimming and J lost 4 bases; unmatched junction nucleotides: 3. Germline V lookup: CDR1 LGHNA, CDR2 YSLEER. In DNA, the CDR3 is TGCGCCAGCAGCCAAGATGGACAGGCGAATCAGCCCCAGCATTTT. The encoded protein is CASSQDGQANQPQHF.

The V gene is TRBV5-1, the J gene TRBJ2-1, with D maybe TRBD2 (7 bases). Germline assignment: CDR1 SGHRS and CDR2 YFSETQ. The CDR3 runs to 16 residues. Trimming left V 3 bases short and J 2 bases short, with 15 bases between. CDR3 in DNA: TGCGCCAGCAGCTCGGGTAGGGGGGGAGCCTACAATGAGCAGTTCTTC. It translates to CASSSGRGGAYNEQFF.

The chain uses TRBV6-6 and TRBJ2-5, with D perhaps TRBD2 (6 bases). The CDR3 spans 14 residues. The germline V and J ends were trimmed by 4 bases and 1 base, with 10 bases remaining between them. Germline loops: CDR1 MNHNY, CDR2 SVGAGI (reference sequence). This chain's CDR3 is CASSFRGSQETQYF. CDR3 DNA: TGTGCCAGCAGTTTCCGGGGGTCCCAAGAGACCCAGTACTTC.

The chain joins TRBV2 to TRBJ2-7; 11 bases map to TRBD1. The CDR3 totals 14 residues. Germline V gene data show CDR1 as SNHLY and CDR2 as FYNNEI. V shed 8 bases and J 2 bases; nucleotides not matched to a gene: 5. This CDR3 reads CASEWDRGAYEQYF. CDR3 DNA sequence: TGTGCCAGCGAGTGGGACAGGGGGGCCTACGAGCAGTACTTC.

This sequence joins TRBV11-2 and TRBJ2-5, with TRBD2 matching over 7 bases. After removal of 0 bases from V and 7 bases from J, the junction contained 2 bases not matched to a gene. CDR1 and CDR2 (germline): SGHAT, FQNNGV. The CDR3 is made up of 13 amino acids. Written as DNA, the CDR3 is TGTGCCAGCAGCTTAGACGGGGGGAGGACCCAGTACTTC. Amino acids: CASSLDGGRTQYF.

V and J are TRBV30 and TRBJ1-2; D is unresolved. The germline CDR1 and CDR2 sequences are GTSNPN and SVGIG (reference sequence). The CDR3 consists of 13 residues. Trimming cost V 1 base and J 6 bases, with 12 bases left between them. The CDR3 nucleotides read TGTGCCTGGAGTGGGGGAGGGCTCCATGGCTACACCTTC. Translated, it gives CAWSGGGLHGYTF.

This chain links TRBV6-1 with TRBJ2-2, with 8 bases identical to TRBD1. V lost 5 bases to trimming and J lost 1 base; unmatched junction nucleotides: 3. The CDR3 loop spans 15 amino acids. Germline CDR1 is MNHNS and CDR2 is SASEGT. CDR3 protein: CASSRQGLNTGELFF. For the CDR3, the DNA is TGTGCCAGCAGTCGACAGGGGTTGAACACCGGGGAGCTGTTTTTT.

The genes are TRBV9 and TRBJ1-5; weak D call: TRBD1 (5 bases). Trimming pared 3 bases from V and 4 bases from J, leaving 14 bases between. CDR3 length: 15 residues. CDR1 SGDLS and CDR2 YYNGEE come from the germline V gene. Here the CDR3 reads CASSELGGVNQPQHF. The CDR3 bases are TGTGCCAGCAGCGAATTGGGGGGGGTTAATCAGCCCCAGCATTTT.

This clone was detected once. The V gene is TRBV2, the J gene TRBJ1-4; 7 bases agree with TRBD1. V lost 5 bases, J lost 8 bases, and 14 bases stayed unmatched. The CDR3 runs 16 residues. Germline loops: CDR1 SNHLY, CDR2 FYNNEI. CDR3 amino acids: CASSKDPTGWREKLFF. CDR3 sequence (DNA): TGTGCCAGCAGTAAGGACCCGACAGGGTGGCGCGAAAAACTGTTTTTT.

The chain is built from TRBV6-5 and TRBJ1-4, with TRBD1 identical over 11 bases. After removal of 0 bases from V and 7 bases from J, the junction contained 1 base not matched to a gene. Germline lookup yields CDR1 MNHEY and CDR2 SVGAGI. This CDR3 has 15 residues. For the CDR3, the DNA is TGTGCCAGCAGTTACTCCGGGACAGGGGGTGAAAAACTGTTTTTT. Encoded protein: CASSYSGTGGEKLFF.

The CDR3 DNA reads as TGTGCCAGCAGCCCAGGTTCGTCTGGGTTGGGCTACACCTTC. Amino acids: CASSPGSSGLGYTF. The chain carries TRBV7-2 and TRBJ1-2; D is undetermined. The germline gives CDR1 SGHTA, CDR2 FQGNSA. The CDR3 consists of 14 residues. The V end lost 5 bases, the J end lost 8 bases, and 18 bases lay between the germline ends.

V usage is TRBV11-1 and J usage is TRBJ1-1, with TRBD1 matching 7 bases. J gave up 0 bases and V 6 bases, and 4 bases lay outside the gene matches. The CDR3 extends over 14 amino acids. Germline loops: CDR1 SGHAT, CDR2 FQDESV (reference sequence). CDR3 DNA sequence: TGTGCCAGCAGACCAGGGGGTATGAACACTGAAGCTTTCTTT. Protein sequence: CASRPGGMNTEAFF.

CDR3 DNA sequence: TGCAGCGTCCGATCTGCGGGGAACACTGAAGCTTTCTTT. Amino acids: CSVRSAGNTEAFF. The genes are TRBV29-1 and TRBJ1-1, with D hard to call. CDR1 is SQVTM, CDR2 ANQGSEA, per germline. V was pared by 6 bases and J by 1 base, with 12 bases between. The CDR3 spans 13 residues.

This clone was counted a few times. The CDR3 region has the DNA TGTGCCAGCAAACTAGCGGGGGGCCACGGGGAGCTGTTTTTT. Residues: CASKLAGGHGELFF. This chain uses TRBV2 with TRBJ2-2; 12 positions agree with TRBD2. CDR1 is SNHLY and CDR2 is FYNNEI in the germline V gene. There are 14 residues in the CDR3. J gave up 7 bases and V 7 bases, and 4 bases lay outside the gene matches.

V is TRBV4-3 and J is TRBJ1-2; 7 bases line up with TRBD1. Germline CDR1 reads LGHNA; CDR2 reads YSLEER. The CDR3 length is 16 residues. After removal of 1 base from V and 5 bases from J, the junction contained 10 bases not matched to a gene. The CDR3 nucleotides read TGCGCCAGCAGCCAAGTAGGGACAGTCCGATTTTATGGCTACACCTTC. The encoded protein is CASSQVGTVRFYGYTF.

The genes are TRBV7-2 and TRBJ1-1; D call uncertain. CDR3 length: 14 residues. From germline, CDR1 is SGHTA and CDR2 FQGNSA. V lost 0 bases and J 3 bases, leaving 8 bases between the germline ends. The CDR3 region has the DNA TGTGCCAGCAGCTTAGCAGGGAGCTACACTGAAGCTTTCTTT. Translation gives CASSLAGSYTEAFF.

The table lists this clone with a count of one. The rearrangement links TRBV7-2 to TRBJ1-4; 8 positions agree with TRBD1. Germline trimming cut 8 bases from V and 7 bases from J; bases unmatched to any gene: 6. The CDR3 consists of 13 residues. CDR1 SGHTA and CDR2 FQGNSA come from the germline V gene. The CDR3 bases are TGTGCCAGCGGCAGGGGGCGGACTGAAAAACTGTTTTTT. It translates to CASGRGRTEKLFF.

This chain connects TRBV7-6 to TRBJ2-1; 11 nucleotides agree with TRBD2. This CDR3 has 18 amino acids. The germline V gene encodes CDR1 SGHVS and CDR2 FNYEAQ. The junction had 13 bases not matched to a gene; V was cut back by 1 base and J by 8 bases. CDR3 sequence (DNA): TGTGCCAGCAGCTTAGAAGCAGGTTTAGCGGGGGGGCCGGATGAGCAGTTCTTC. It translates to CASSLEAGLAGGPDEQFF.